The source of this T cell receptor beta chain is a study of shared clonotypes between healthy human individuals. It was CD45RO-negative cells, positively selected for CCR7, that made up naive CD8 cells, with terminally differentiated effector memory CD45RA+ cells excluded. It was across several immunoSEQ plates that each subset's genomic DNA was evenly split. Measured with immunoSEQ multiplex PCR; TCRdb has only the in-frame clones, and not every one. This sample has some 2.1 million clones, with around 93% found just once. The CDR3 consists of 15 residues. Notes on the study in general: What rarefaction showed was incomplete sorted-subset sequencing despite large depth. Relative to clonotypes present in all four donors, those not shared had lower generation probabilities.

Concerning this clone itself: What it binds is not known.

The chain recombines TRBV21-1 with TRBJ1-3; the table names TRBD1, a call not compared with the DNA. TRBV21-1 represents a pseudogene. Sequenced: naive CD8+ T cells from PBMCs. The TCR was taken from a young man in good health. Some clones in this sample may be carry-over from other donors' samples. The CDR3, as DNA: TGTGCCAGCAGAAGAGAGGGGGTATCTGGAAACACCATATATTTT. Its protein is CASRREGVSGNTIYF.